The rows below give T cell receptor beta chains drawn from one sample of a study of cytomegalovirus exposure and HLA in healthy donors. Data came from immunoSEQ multiplex PCR; TCRdb stores just in-frame clones and leaves some out. The data show about 110,000 clones, with almost 96% seen just once and about 0.7% held by the top ten. The sequenced sample consisted of PBMCs. The receptors shown here come from a woman younger than 30 in good health and CMV-seronegative. CDR3s include the opening cysteine and the closing phenylalanine or tryptophan. A D gene is named only where the DNA matches it firmly. Part of the rows lack a size; the others show once, few, many or a class for expanded clones.

clone size,D gene,J gene,V gene,CDR3 protein,CDR3 DNA
-,-,TRBJ2-1,TRBV27,CASSFGGSIYNEQFF,TGTGCCAGCAGTTTTGGGGGGAGTATTTACAATGAGCAGTTCTTC
-,-,TRBJ2-5,TRBV9,CASSVAWGLGQETQYF,TGTGCCAGCAGCGTAGCCTGGGGGCTAGGCCAAGAGACCCAGTACTTC
-,TRBD2,TRBJ2-7,TRBV5-4,CASSPQVLAGGQLSYEQYF,TGTGCCAGCAGCCCCCAGGTACTAGCGGGGGGACAACTCTCCTACGAGCAGTACTTC
-,TRBD2,TRBJ2-2,TRBV13,CASSHSGGTGELFF,TGTGCCAGCAGCCATAGCGGGGGGACCGGGGAGCTGTTTTTT
-,-,TRBJ1-1,TRBV30,CAWDRLNTEAFF,TGTGCCTGGGACAGGTTGAACACTGAAGCTTTCTTT
-,TRBD1,TRBJ1-6,TRBV2,CASNTGTAFSYNSPLHF,TGTGCCAGCAATACCGGGACAGCATTCTCCTATAATTCACCCCTCCACTTT
-,TRBD1,TRBJ1-2,TRBV15,CATSRQTGEGYTF,TGTGCCACCAGCAGACAGACAGGGGAAGGCTACACCTTC
-,-,TRBJ2-7,TRBV4-3,CASSQGTVALFDEQYF,TGCGCCAGCAGCCAAGGGACAGTCGCGCTTTTCGACGAGCAGTACTTC
-,-,TRBJ1-5,TRBV6-1,CASTLDSTGNQPQHF,TGTGCCAGCACCCTGGACAGTACGGGTAATCAGCCCCAGCATTTT
-,-,TRBJ1-2,TRBV28,CASSLNRYGYTF,TGTGCCAGCAGCCTGAATCGGTATGGCTACACCTTC
-,-,TRBJ1-5,TRBV28,CASSERGGWQPQHF,TGTGCCAGCAGTGAACGGGGGGGTTGGCAGCCCCAGCATTTT
-,-,TRBJ2-5,TRBV27,CASSFRETQYF,TGTGCCAGCAGTTTCCGGGAGACCCAGTACTTC
-,-,TRBJ2-5,TRBV19,CASSMSGKETQYF,TGTGCCAGTAGTATGTCCGGTAAAGAGACCCAGTACTTC
-,-,TRBJ2-2,TRBV28,CASSLLGGASTGELFF,TGTGCCAGCAGTTTATTGGGGGGGGCGAGCACCGGGGAGCTGTTTTTT
-,-,TRBJ2-7,TRBV13,CASSPTSGNYEQYF,TGTGCCAGCAGCCCTACGTCCGGGAACTACGAGCAGTACTTC
-,TRBD2,TRBJ2-5,TRBV5-5,CASSGTSGGITQGTQYF,TGTGCCAGCAGCGGGACTAGCGGGGGGATTACTCAAGGGACCCAGTACTTC
-,-,TRBJ2-7,TRBV25-1,CASSASGTRPGEQYF,TGTGCCAGCAGTGCCTCCGGGACACGGCCCGGGGAGCAGTACTTC
-,-,TRBJ2-7,TRBV5-6,CASSLWAGYEQYF,TGTGCCAGCAGCTTGTGGGCAGGCTACGAGCAGTACTTC
-,-,TRBJ2-1,TRBV4-2,CASSQVGLRGLQSYNEQFF,TGTGCCAGCAGCCAAGTGGGGCTTAGGGGCTTACAGTCCTACAATGAGCAGTTCTTC
-,-,TRBJ2-4,TRBV5-6,CASSSGYSIQYF,TGTGCCAGCAGCTCCGGGTATTCAATTCAGTACTTC
-,TRBD1,TRBJ1-3,TRBV9,CASSEGPGTGYSGNTIYF,TGTGCCAGCAGTGAAGGTCCCGGGACAGGATACTCTGGAAACACCATATATTTT
-,TRBD2,TRBJ2-1,TRBV18,CASSPIPTSGGGKNEQFF,TGTGCCAGCTCACCAATCCCGACTAGCGGGGGGGGCAAAAATGAGCAGTTCTTC
-,-,TRBJ1-1,TRBV6-6,CASMVTGLNTEAFF,TGTGCCAGCATGGTGACAGGTCTCAACACTGAAGCTTTCTTT
once,-,TRBJ2-5,TRBV5-1,CASSLLEGQETQYF,TGCGCCAGCAGCTTGCTCGAGGGTCAAGAGACCCAGTACTTC
-,TRBD1,TRBJ2-2,TRBV4-3,CASSQALGGTGTAGELFF,TGCGCCAGCAGCCAAGCTCTTGGGGGGACAGGGACGGCCGGGGAGCTGTTTTTT
few,TRBD2,TRBJ2-2,TRBV4-2,CASSLQETSGGRAGELFF,TGTGCCAGCAGCCTACAAGAGACTAGCGGAGGTCGGGCCGGGGAGCTGTTTTTT
-,TRBD1,TRBJ1-1,TRBV7-7,CASSHGQGDEAFF,TGTGCTAGCAGTCACGGACAGGGCGATGAAGCTTTCTTT
-,-,TRBJ1-6,TRBV7-9,CASSSSDTTNSPLHF,TGTGCCAGCAGCTCCTCGGACACGACGAATTCACCCCTCCACTTT
-,TRBD1,TRBJ1-2,TRBV7-9,CASSLGTGGFYGYTF,TGTGCCAGCAGCTTGGGAACAGGGGGATTCTATGGCTACACCTTC
-,TRBD2,TRBJ2-3,TRBV5-6,CASSTKAGVYTDTQYF,TGTGCCAGCAGCACCAAAGCGGGGGTGTACACAGATACGCAGTATTTT
-,-,TRBJ2-7,TRBV4-2,CASSQDYPDYEQYF,TGTGCCAGCAGCCAAGATTACCCAGATTACGAGCAGTACTTC
-,-,TRBJ2-3,TRBV29-1,CSVEVAGAHTDTQYF,TGCAGCGTTGAAGTTGCGGGGGCGCATACAGATACGCAGTATTTT
-,TRBD1,TRBJ1-2,TRBV6-4,CASSDSSRGGASYGYTF,TGTGCCAGCAGTGACTCGAGCAGAGGGGGCGCCAGCTATGGCTACACCTTC
-,-,TRBJ2-7,TRBV27,CASNGRGPSYEQYF,TGTGCCAGCAACGGGCGGGGGCCCTCCTACGAGCAGTACTTC
-,-,TRBJ1-1,TRBV6-1,CAIQEGRLNTEAFF,TGTGCCATCCAAGAGGGCAGGTTGAACACTGAAGCTTTCTTT
-,TRBD1,TRBJ2-7,TRBV5-6,CASSPGTGFGEQYF,TGTGCCAGCAGCCCGGGGACAGGGTTCGGCGAGCAGTACTTC
-,TRBD2,TRBJ2-7,TRBV7-3,CASSLKRGSEQYF,TGTGCCAGCAGCTTAAAGCGGGGAAGCGAGCAGTACTTC
-,-,TRBJ1-5,TRBV2,CASSAEMVGQPQHF,TGTGCCAGCAGCGCCGAGATGGTTGGTCAGCCCCAGCATTTT
once,TRBD1,TRBJ2-3,TRBV4-3,CASSRGQGNTDTQYF,TGCGCCAGCAGCCGAGGACAGGGGAACACAGATACGCAGTATTTT
-,TRBD2,TRBJ2-1,TRBV7-2,CASSLRGSGGFDNEQFF,TGTGCCAGCAGCTTAAGGGGTAGCGGGGGGTTCGACAATGAGCAGTTCTTC
-,-,TRBJ1-2,TRBV28,CASRSTNYGYTF,TGTGCCAGCAGATCAACTAACTATGGCTACACCTTC
-,TRBD1,TRBJ1-4,TRBV28,CASPHRGDRPPGANEKLFF,TGTGCCAGCCCTCACCGAGGGGACAGGCCACCCGGGGCTAATGAAAAACTGTTTTTT
-,TRBD2,TRBJ2-2,TRBV7-3,CASSLEASGAIRGELFF,TGTGCCAGCAGCTTAGAGGCTAGCGGAGCAATCAGGGGGGAGCTGTTTTTT
-,TRBD2,TRBJ2-1,TRBV27,CASSLGLAGNEQFF,TGTGCCAGCAGTTTAGGTCTAGCGGGGAATGAGCAGTTCTTC
-,-,TRBJ1-1,TRBV10-1,CASSESYGKEAFF,TGCGCCAGCAGTGAGTCGTACGGGAAGGAAGCTTTCTTT
-,-,TRBJ1-3,TRBV25-1,CASRTLVSSGNTIYF,TGTGCCAGCAGGACTTTGGTAAGCTCTGGAAACACCATATATTTT
-,TRBD1,TRBJ1-6,TRBV6-5,CASSYRAGQDNSPLHF,TGTGCCAGCAGTTACCGAGCGGGACAGGACAATTCACCCCTCCACTTT
-,-,TRBJ1-1,TRBV4-1,CASSQGGKVNTEAFF,TGCGCCAGCAGCCAAGGCGGTAAAGTGAACACTGAAGCTTTCTTT
-,-,TRBJ1-1,TRBV11-2,CASSLAAGANTEAFF,TGTGCCAGCAGCTTAGCAGCGGGGGCGAACACTGAAGCTTTCTTT
-,-,TRBJ1-2,TRBV7-2,CASSPRTVGLYGYTF,TGTGCCAGCAGCCCGAGGACAGTGGGCCTCTATGGCTACACCTTC
-,TRBD1,TRBJ1-5,TRBV30,CAWSALRDRGKSRPQHF,TGTGCCTGGAGTGCCCTCCGGGACAGGGGAAAATCTCGGCCCCAGCATTTT
-,TRBD1,TRBJ1-5,TRBV7-2,CASSLRVPTGGYQPQHF,TGTGCCAGCAGTCTTAGGGTTCCCACAGGGGGCTATCAGCCCCAGCATTTT
-,TRBD2,TRBJ2-1,TRBV29-1,CSVGTSGGPTNEQFF,TGCAGCGTAGGGACTAGCGGGGGACCTACCAATGAGCAGTTCTTC
-,TRBD1,TRBJ1-1,TRBV11-1,CASSSRTGAVTEAFF,TGTGCCAGCAGCTCAAGGACAGGGGCGGTCACTGAAGCTTTCTTT
once,-,TRBJ1-1,TRBV5-6,CASSRSVGGVRRDTEAFF,TGTGCCAGCAGCCGGTCCGTCGGGGGGGTCAGGAGGGACACTGAAGCTTTCTTT
-,TRBD1,TRBJ1-1,TRBV27,CASSKQGVLTEAFF,TGTGCCAGCTCTAAACAGGGGGTGCTCACTGAAGCTTTCTTT
-,-,TRBJ1-5,TRBV27,CASSLSLSNQPQHF,TGTGCCAGCAGTTTATCTCTTAGCAATCAGCCCCAGCATTTT
-,TRBD2,TRBJ2-5,TRBV10-3,CAISLAGPQETQYF,TGTGCCATCAGTCTAGCGGGGCCACAAGAGACCCAGTACTTC
-,-,TRBJ2-1,TRBV15,CATSRDIGGYNEQFF,TGTGCCACCAGCAGAGATATCGGGGGTTACAATGAGCAGTTCTTC